Shown below are 18 T cell receptor beta chains from a single sample sequenced in a study of blood T cell repertoires in COVID-19. This table comes from immunoSEQ multiplex PCR, and its TCRdb copy is limited to in-frame clones, with some not included. The sample lists over 120,000 clones; 88% were seen once. The specimen was peripheral blood. These receptors were taken from a woman aged 50 to 60 with acute or convalescent COVID-19.

The chain employs TRBV18 and TRBJ1-2; 8 bases are shared with TRBD1. The CDR3 length is 14 residues. Per germline, CDR1 KGHSH and CDR2 LQKENI. Unmatched junction bases numbered 7, after V lost 3 bases and J lost 7 bases. CDR3 sequence (DNA): TGTGCCAGCTCACCGGGACAGGAAGGGGTTGGCTACACCTTC. Translated, it gives CASSPGQEGVGYTF.

The V call is TRBV28, the J call TRBJ2-1, with TRBD2 as a possible D gene (5 bases). V lost 6 bases to trimming and J lost 8 bases, with 17 bases between them. CDR1 MDHEN and CDR2 SYDVKM come from the germline V gene. This CDR3 has 14 residues. This chain's CDR3 is CASSPGLAGYEQFF. DNA for the CDR3: TGTGCCAGCAGCCCCGGGCTAGCAGGATATGAGCAGTTCTTC.

The chain has TRBV7-3 and TRBJ2-5, with D possibly TRBD2 on 5 matching bases. The CDR3 has 13 amino acids. V dropped 1 base and J dropped 5 bases, with 8 bases sitting between them. In germline, CDR1 is SGHTA, CDR2 FQGTGA. The CDR3 protein is CASSLMGGETQYF. The CDR3 nucleotides read TGTGCCAGCAGCTTAATGGGCGGGGAGACCCAGTACTTC.

V is TRBV25-1 and J is TRBJ2-3; 12 bases match TRBD2. The J segment lost 0 bases and the V segment lost 5 bases, leaving 3 bases of the junction unmatched. The V gene's germline CDR1 is MGHDK and CDR2 SYGVNS. The CDR3 covers 16 residues. The DNA for the CDR3 is TGTGCCAGCAGTCCACTAGCGGGGGGAAGCACAGATACGCAGTATTTT. It yields the protein CASSPLAGGSTDTQYF.

This chain connects TRBV7-9 to TRBJ1-1, with 11 bases that match TRBD1. J gave up 7 bases and V 6 bases, and 10 bases lay outside the gene matches. From germline, CDR1 is SEHNR and CDR2 FQNEAQ (reference sequence). This CDR3 comprises 15 residues. CDR3 coding DNA: TGTGCCAGCAGTTTCCATGGGACAGGGGGGATTGAAGCTTTCTTT. As protein: CASSFHGTGGIEAFF.

The genes are TRBV28 and TRBJ1-6; D remains unclear. V dropped 7 bases and J dropped 13 bases, with 14 bases sitting between them. CDR3 length equals 12 residues. Germline values: CDR1 MDHEN, CDR2 SYDVKM. The CDR3 loop reads CASNVRYLPLHF. CDR3 bases: TGTGCCAGCAACGTCCGGTATTTGCCCCTCCACTTT.

The CDR3 reads CASKSYNEQFF. The DNA of the CDR3 is TGTGCCAGCAAATCATACAATGAGCAGTTCTTC. The chain links TRBV2 to TRBJ2-1; D ambiguous. The V and J ends lost 7 bases and 4 bases respectively, with 5 bases between them. This CDR3 has 11 residues. CDR1 is SNHLY and CDR2 is FYNNEI in the germline V gene. The full variable domain, with the rest looked up from reference TRBV2 and TRBJ2-1, is EPEVTQTPSHQVTQMGQEVILRCVPISNHLYFYWYRQILGQKVEFLVSFYNNEISEKSEIFDDQFSVERPDGSNFTLKIRSTKLEDSAMYFCASKSYNEQFFGPGTRLTVL.

The chain is built from TRBV24-1 and TRBJ1-1, with TRBD1 matching over 11 bases. Germline V gene sequence: CDR1 KGHDR, CDR2 SFDVKD. V gave up 11 bases and J gave up 5 bases; unmatched junction bases: 9. The CDR3 is 14 amino acids. CDR3 in amino acids: CAIGQGARGTEAFF. For the CDR3, the DNA is TGTGCCATCGGACAGGGGGCGCGAGGTACTGAAGCTTTCTTT.

About this clone: This specimen includes other DNA sequences encoding the same CDR3. The J gene is TRBJ2-7, the V gene TRBV7-9; D is unresolved. The germline V and J ends were trimmed by 5 bases and 2 bases, with 7 bases remaining between them. The CDR3 is 12 amino acids. Germline lookup yields CDR1 SEHNR and CDR2 FQNEAQ (reference sequence). The CDR3 DNA is TGTGCCAGCAGCCCCCCAGCCTACGAGCAGTACTTC. Its translation is CASSPPAYEQYF.

The V call is TRBV4-1, the J call TRBJ2-7, with D perhaps TRBD2 (6 bases). Germline assignment: CDR1 MGHRA and CDR2 YSYEKL. Trimming removed 4 bases from V and 5 bases from J, with 24 bases in between. The CDR3 runs 17 residues. The CDR3 sequence: CASSLGLTAVGNDEQYF. Here the CDR3 DNA reads TGCGCCAGCAGCCTCGGACTAACAGCGGTTGGCAACGACGAGCAGTACTTC.

This sequence joins TRBV11-3 and TRBJ2-1, with a weak D call TRBD2 (6 bases). Between the trimmed V and J ends, which lost 5 bases and 2 bases, there was a span of 13 bases. The CDR3 loop spans 15 amino acids. CDR1 and CDR2 (germline): SGHNT, YENEEA. The CDR3 is CASSKGGNAYNEQFF. The CDR3 DNA reads as TGTGCCAGCAGCAAAGGAGGGAATGCCTACAATGAGCAGTTCTTC.

This rearrangement joins TRBV9 to TRBJ2-2; D might be TRBD1 (5 bases). V was trimmed by 2 bases and J by 3 bases, leaving 23 bases between them. Germline V gene data show CDR1 as SGDLS and CDR2 as YYNGEE. This CDR3 spans 19 amino acids. CDR3 loop: CASSVPADRSSLDTGELFF. In DNA form, the CDR3 reads TGTGCCAGCAGCGTTCCGGCTGACAGAAGCTCGCTGGACACCGGGGAGCTGTTTTTT.

This CDR3 reads CATLQTAPNQPQHF. CDR3 in DNA: TGTGCCACGTTACAGACAGCACCCAATCAGCCCCAGCATTTT. The gene calls are TRBV6-6 and TRBJ1-5, with D perhaps matching TRBD1 (5 bases). Germline CDR1 is MNHNY and CDR2 is SVGAGI (reference sequence). The V and J ends lost 10 bases and 3 bases respectively, with 16 bases between them. The CDR3 is made up of 14 amino acids.

This chain links TRBV6-5 with TRBJ2-7, with D uncertain. The CDR3 extends over 13 amino acids. Germline V gives CDR1 MNHEY, CDR2 SVGAGI. Trimming took off 2 bases at V and 4 bases at J, with 9 bases between the two ends. CDR3 bases: TGTGCCAGCAGTTACCCCGGCGGTTACGAGCAGTACTTC. Translating it yields CASSYPGGYEQYF.

This sequence joins TRBV27 and TRBJ2-1; 7 bases are shared with TRBD2. The CDR3 totals 15 residues. Germline trimming cut 3 bases from V and 7 bases from J; bases unmatched to any gene: 9. Germline V gives CDR1 MNHEY, CDR2 SMNVEV (reference sequence). The CDR3 loop reads CASSLREGRRNEQFF. The CDR3 region has the DNA TGTGCCAGCAGTTTGAGGGAGGGCCGTAGAAATGAGCAGTTCTTC.

The chain links TRBV27 to TRBJ2-7, with 12 positions matching TRBD2. The CDR3 runs to 18 residues. V trimming: 6 bases; J trimming: 3 bases; junction bases outside the gene matches: 15. Per germline, CDR1 MNHEY and CDR2 SMNVEV (reference sequence). The CDR3 DNA follows: TGTGCCAGCAGGAGGGGTCTAGCGGGGGGGCGGCATAACTACGAGCAGTACTTC. This sequence encodes CASRRGLAGGRHNYEQYF.

This clone was found once. The rearrangement joins TRBV14 to TRBJ1-2; 9 positions agree with TRBD1. Germline CDR1 is SGHDN and CDR2 is FVKESK. J was trimmed by 8 bases and V by 4 bases; bases with no gene match: 5. The CDR3 runs to 13 residues. As DNA, the CDR3 is TGTGCCAGCAGCCCCAGACAGGGGGACGGCTACACCTTC. It is translated as CASSPRQGDGYTF.

This clone was observed a few times. This sequence joins TRBV19 and TRBJ2-7; weak D call: TRBD2 (5 bases). This CDR3 has 15 amino acids. The V gene's germline CDR1 is LNHDA and CDR2 SQIVND (reference sequence). V was clipped by 4 bases and J by 6 bases, with 19 bases between them. CDR3 amino acids: CASSNAGSLRGEQYF. CDR3 nucleotide sequence: TGTGCCAGTAGTAACGCCGGGTCCCTCCGGGGCGAGCAGTACTTC.